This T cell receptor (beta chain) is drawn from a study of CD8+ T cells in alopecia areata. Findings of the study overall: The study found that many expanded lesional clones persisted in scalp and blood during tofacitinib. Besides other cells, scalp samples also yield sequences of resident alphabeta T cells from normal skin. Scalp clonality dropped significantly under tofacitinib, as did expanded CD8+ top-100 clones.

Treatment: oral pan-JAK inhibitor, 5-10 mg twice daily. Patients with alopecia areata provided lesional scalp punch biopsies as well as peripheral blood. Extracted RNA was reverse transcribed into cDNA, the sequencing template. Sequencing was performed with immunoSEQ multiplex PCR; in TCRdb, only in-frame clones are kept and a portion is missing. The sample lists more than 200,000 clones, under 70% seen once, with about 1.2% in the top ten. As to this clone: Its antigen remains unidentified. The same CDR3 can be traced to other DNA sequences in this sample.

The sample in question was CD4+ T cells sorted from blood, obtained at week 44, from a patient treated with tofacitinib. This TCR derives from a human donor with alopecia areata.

As DNA, the CDR3 is TGCAGCGTTGAGTCAGGTGAAGCTTTCTTT. Translating it yields CSVESGEAFF. The J gene is TRBJ1-1, the V gene TRBV29-1; D not resolved. Trimming removed 3 bases at V and 7 bases at J, with 6 bases between. Germline lookup yields CDR1 SQVTM and CDR2 ANQGSEA. The CDR3 loop spans 10 amino acids.